This TCR beta chain came from a study of blood T cell repertoires in COVID-19. Assay: immunoSEQ multiplex PCR; the TCRdb copy retains only in-frame clones and omits some. This repertoire shows some 460,000 clones, 87% found once; its top ten account for approximately 2%. The CDR3 length is 16 residues. Between the trimmed V and J ends, which lost 3 bases and 3 bases, there was a span of 18 bases. Germline V gene sequence: CDR1 SGHRS, CDR2 YFSETQ. The chain carries TRBV5-1 and TRBJ1-1, with D unresolved. The specimen was PBMCs or T cells enriched from blood (not recorded which). The receptor's source is a woman aged 18-29 years with acute COVID-19. The CDR3 coding sequence is TGCGCCAGCAGCTCCTACGGGTCCCCGGAGGACACTGAAGCTTTCTTT. Encoded protein: CASSSYGSPEDTEAFF.